Presented here are 11 T cell receptor beta chains from one specimen sequenced in a study of identifying expanded T cells in peripheral blood. The protocol was immunoSEQ multiplex PCR, while the TCRdb copy is restricted to in-frame clones and leaves out a portion. The table records under 130,000 clones, around 88% of them present only once. The sequenced material came from blood. The receptors were sampled from a person between 18 and 75 years old in good health.

The chain uses TRBV30 and TRBJ1-1; D is possibly TRBD1 (5 bases). The CDR3 has 14 amino acids. The germline CDR1 and CDR2 sequences are GTSNPN and SVGIG (reference sequence). Trimming removed 2 bases from V and 1 base from J, with 11 bases in between. The chain's CDR3 is CAWSTGRGNTEAFF. The CDR3 bases are TGTGCCTGGAGTACGGGACGCGGGAACACTGAAGCTTTCTTT.

The genes are TRBV6-5 and TRBJ1-3; unclear D gene. The CDR3 is made up of 13 amino acids. Trimming took off 9 bases at V and 0 bases at J, with 9 bases between the two ends. Germline CDR1 is MNHEY and CDR2 is SVGAGI. The CDR3 region has the DNA TGTGCCAGTTGGCCGGCCTCTGGAAACACCATATATTTT. Its translation is CASWPASGNTIYF.

The chain carries TRBV6-1 and TRBJ2-7; TRBD2 aligns across 10 bases. After removal of 4 bases from V and 9 bases from J, the junction contained 15 bases not matched to a gene. The CDR3 totals 16 residues. The germline gives CDR1 MNHNS, CDR2 SASEGT. CDR3 sequence (DNA): TGTGCCAGCAGTGTCGGGGTAGCGGGGGGCCTTTCCAGGCAGTACTTC. It specifies CASSVGVAGGLSRQYF.

This chain joins TRBV5-6 and TRBJ2-3; D remains ambiguous. With 4 bases removed from V and 3 bases from J, the gap between germline ends came to 12 bases. The CDR3 runs 14 residues. Germline values: CDR1 SGHDT, CDR2 YYEEEE. The DNA of the CDR3 is TGTGCCAGCAGCCCATTTATTGGGACAGATACGCAGTATTTT. It translates to CASSPFIGTDTQYF.

This sequence joins TRBV7-2 and TRBJ2-7; 8 bases align to TRBD2. Trimming cost V 2 bases and J 3 bases; bases outside gene matches: 12. The germline gives CDR1 SGHTA, CDR2 FQGNSA. The CDR3 contains 17 residues. DNA of the CDR3: TGTGCCAGCAGCTTACGGATTTCTATAGCGGGGCTCTACGAGCAGTACTTC. The encoded protein is CASSLRISIAGLYEQYF.

The V gene is TRBV7-2, the J gene TRBJ1-1; 10 bases align to TRBD1. Losses at the gene ends were 4 bases for V and 1 base for J; bases not matched to a gene: 6. The CDR3 has 16 amino acids. CDR1 is SGHTA, CDR2 FQGNSA, per germline. Here the CDR3 DNA reads TGTGCCAGCAGCTCCCGACAGGGGGCGAGGAACACTGAAGCTTTCTTT. It specifies CASSSRQGARNTEAFF.

V and J are TRBV4-1 and TRBJ2-1; no reliable D call. V lost 5 bases and J lost 8, with 22 bases in between. The CDR3 spans 16 residues. Germline-derived CDR1 and CDR2 are MGHRA and YSYEKL. CDR3 DNA: TGCGCCAGCAGCGCTGTCCGGGCTTCGGCCCGTGATGAGCAGTTCTTC. Translating gives CASSAVRASARDEQFF.

The count of this clone is one. The chain carries TRBV5-1 and TRBJ2-6; 7 positions match TRBD1. Looked up from germline, CDR1 is SGHRS and CDR2 is YFSETQ. The ends lost 4 bases at V and 3 bases at J; junction bases unmatched: 4. This CDR3 is 15 amino acids long. The CDR3 region has the DNA TGCGCCAGCAGCCGGGGACAGTATGGGGCCAACGTCCTGACTTTC. Protein product: CASSRGQYGANVLTF.

This rearrangement joins TRBV5-8 to TRBJ2-5; D is perhaps TRBD1 or TRBD2 (5 bases each). V lost 4 bases to trimming and J lost 2 bases, with 12 bases between them. This CDR3 contains 14 residues. CDR1 is SGHTS and CDR2 is YDEGEE in the germline V gene. The CDR3 coding sequence is TGTGCCAGCAGCCCCGGGGCGAGACAAGAGACCCAGTACTTC. This gives the protein CASSPGARQETQYF.

V gene TRBV28 combines with J gene TRBJ1-1; 8 bases are shared with TRBD1. The CDR3 contains 17 residues. Trimming took 5 bases from V and 5 from J; bases not matched to a gene: 16. Germline lookup yields CDR1 MDHEN and CDR2 SYDVKM. The CDR3: CASSRLSSNRGRTEAFF. In nucleotides, the CDR3 is TGTGCCAGCAGTAGACTCTCATCGAACAGGGGGAGGACTGAAGCTTTCTTT.

V is TRBV5-1 and J is TRBJ2-3; 7 bases map to TRBD1. The CDR3 length is 16 residues. Looked up from germline, CDR1 is SGHRS and CDR2 is YFSETQ. With V trimmed by 4 bases and J by 2 bases, 10 bases remained unmatched. The DNA of the CDR3 is TGCGCCAGCAGCCTCAGACAGGGAAGCTACACAGATACGCAGTATTTT. This sequence encodes CASSLRQGSYTDTQYF.